The clone carrying this T cell receptor beta chain was picked up a small number of times. Its antigen is unknown. This CDR3 is 17 amino acids long. Trimming stripped 1 base from V and 2 bases from J, with 18 bases between. Germline assignment: CDR1 SGHTA and CDR2 FQGTGA. It was with unique molecular identifiers that the TCRbeta library was prepared. Via MiXCR, TCRdb re-called the PCR reads, giving one row per CDR3 protein. This table holds approximately 630,000 distinct CDR3 sequences, about an eighth found once. The sample is drawn from a study of T-cell reconstitution after alpha-beta-depleted transplantation in children. Findings and limits, study-wide: Expanded graft clones numbering several hundred reportedly gave rise to alpha-beta T cells about two months after transplant. The origin of high day-60 TCRbeta diversity in some patients lay in surviving recipient T cells and thymic progenitors.

This TCR was recovered from a girl between 2 and 10 years old with congenital amegakaryocytic thrombocytopenia, due to receive a stem cell transplant. The chain links TRBV7-3 to TRBJ2-7; D might be TRBD1 or TRBD2, each matching 6 bases. Sequenced here: PBMCs, sampled before TCRalphabeta/CD19-depleted stem cell transplant. CDR3 sequence: CASSLRGGTSRTYEQYF. The CDR3 region has the DNA TGTGCCAGCAGCTTAAGAGGGGGTACTAGCAGAACCTACGAGCAGTACTTC.